These 13 T cell receptor beta chains share one sample of origin, sequenced in a study of T cell changes during pregnancy in multiple sclerosis (dated by TCRdb to between 2018 and 2021). Receptor amplification or capture employed the immunoSEQ multiplex PCR assay. In its TCRdb copy, this immuneACCESS table keeps in-frame sequences only and misses some clones. Where compared with another copy, unresolved V genes explain less than half of these, and the others have no known cause. This sample lists 60,000 to 75,000 clones; about nine tenths were detected once. The top ten clonotypes cover more than 1.2% of the sample. This specimen consisted of peripheral blood, obtained in the third trimester of pregnancy. These receptors were obtained from a female donor with multiple sclerosis, enrolled in a pregnancy study.

The CDR3 reads CASSQEAGGPSHEQFF. CDR3 coding DNA: TGTGCCAGCAGCCAAGAAGCGGGGGGGCCAAGTCATGAGCAGTTCTTC. The J gene is TRBJ2-1, the V gene TRBV4-2; TRBD2 matches at 10 bases. CDR3 size: 16 residues. The V segment lost 0 bases and the J segment 8 bases; nucleotides outside the gene matches: 7. Germline V gene sequence: CDR1 LGHNA, CDR2 YNFKEQ.

V and J are TRBV7-9 and TRBJ2-2, with D possibly being TRBD2 (6 bases). V was cut by 5 bases and J by 6 bases, with 13 bases left in between. Germline CDR1 and CDR2: SEHNR and FQNEAQ (reference sequence). This CDR3 has 14 amino acids. CDR3 region: CASSPQGLAGELFF. CDR3 nucleotides: TGTGCCAGCAGCCCCCAGGGACTTGCCGGGGAGCTGTTTTTT.

This clone appeared a single time. The chain employs TRBV10-3 and TRBJ1-1; D call uncertain. The CDR3 loop spans 13 amino acids. Germline lookup yields CDR1 ENHRY and CDR2 SYGVKD. The V and J ends lost 3 bases and 4 bases respectively, with 9 bases between them. The CDR3 here is CAISEVPGTEAFF. In DNA, the CDR3 is TGTGCCATCAGTGAAGTGCCGGGCACTGAAGCTTTCTTT.

The chain couples TRBV19 to TRBJ1-5; the D is unclear. CDR1 and CDR2 from the germline V gene are LNHDA and SQIVND (reference sequence). This CDR3 has 11 residues. Trimming pared 8 bases from V and 11 bases from J, leaving 13 bases between. DNA for the CDR3: TGTGCCAGTTGCGGAGATTCGGCCCAGCATTTT. Its protein is CASCGDSAQHF.

The rearrangement uses TRBV5-1 and TRBJ2-5; D may be TRBD1 (5 bases). Trimming pared 2 bases from V and 5 bases from J, leaving 16 bases between. Germline loops: CDR1 SGHRS, CDR2 YFSETQ. This CDR3 comprises 15 residues. CDR3 in DNA: TGCGCCAGCAGCTTAGGGGTGGACAAGGCTGAGACCCAGTACTTC. It encodes CASSLGVDKAETQYF.

The chain recombines TRBV7-8 with TRBJ2-7, with 8 bases lining up with TRBD1. Germline CDR1 reads SGHVS; CDR2 reads FQNEAQ. The CDR3 loop spans 16 amino acids. J gave up 0 bases and V 1 base, and 5 bases lay outside the gene matches. DNA for the CDR3: TGTGCCAGCAGCTTAGGCTACAGGGGGAACTCCTACGAGCAGTACTTC. Translated: CASSLGYRGNSYEQYF. Complete variable domain (other parts from reference TRBV7-8 and TRBJ2-7): GAGVSQSPRYKVAKRGQDVALRCDPISGHVSLFWYQQALGQGPEFLTYFQNEAQLDKSGLPSDRFFAERPEGSVSTLKIQRTQQEDSAVYLCASSLGYRGNSYEQYFGPGTRLTVT.

V gene TRBV7-8 combines with J gene TRBJ1-1, with 9 bases matching TRBD1. Unmatched junction bases numbered 15, after V lost 5 bases and J lost 2 bases. Germline loops: CDR1 SGHVS, CDR2 FQNEAQ. There are 18 residues in the CDR3. CDR3 in amino acids: CASSHPRDRDGGNTEAFF. CDR3 in DNA: TGTGCCAGCAGCCACCCCCGGGACAGGGACGGGGGTAACACTGAAGCTTTCTTT.

Points on this clone: The sample contains more than one DNA sequence encoding this CDR3. The rearrangement joins TRBV5-1 to TRBJ2-3; 12 bases agree with TRBD2. The CDR3 is 16 amino acids. The germline V gene encodes CDR1 SGHRS and CDR2 YFSETQ. V lost 0 bases, J lost 3 bases, and 2 bases stayed unmatched. In nucleotides, the CDR3 is TGCGCCAGCAGCTTGGGGCTAGCGGGGGGGACAGATACGCAGTATTTT. Amino acids: CASSLGLAGGTDTQYF.

The chain carries TRBV7-2 and TRBJ1-1, with 7 bases aligning to TRBD1. Germline V gene sequence: CDR1 SGHTA, CDR2 FQGNSA. The CDR3 totals 15 residues. With V trimmed by 5 bases and J by 11 bases, 17 bases remained unmatched. The CDR3 DNA is TGTGCCAGCAGCCTCGGGACAGCGATCCACGTGGGGGCTTTCTTT. Its protein product is CASSLGTAIHVGAFF.

The chain employs TRBV4-3 and TRBJ2-1, with 9 bases that match TRBD1. V trimming: 4 bases; J trimming: 5 bases; junction bases outside the gene matches: 9. The CDR3 is 16 residues long. CDR1 is LGHNA and CDR2 is YSLEER in the germline V gene. CDR3 DNA: TGCGCCAGCAGCCGGATAACAGGGGGCTACAACAATGAGCAGTTCTTC. Translation gives CASSRITGGYNNEQFF.

This clone showed up just a few times. This chain links TRBV10-3 with TRBJ2-5; weak D call: TRBD2 (7 bases). The germline V gene encodes CDR1 ENHRY and CDR2 SYGVKD. V was clipped by 6 bases and J by 1 base, with 18 bases between them. The CDR3 consists of 16 residues. The CDR3: CAIRARVGGAQETQYF. The CDR3 coding sequence is TGTGCCATCAGGGCTAGGGTTGGGGGGGCCCAAGAGACCCAGTACTTC.

The V call is TRBV4-3, the J call TRBJ2-5; tentative D call: TRBD2 (5 bases). CDR1 and CDR2 from the germline V gene are LGHNA and YSLEER. The CDR3 spans 12 residues. V lost 3 bases and J lost 6, with 8 bases in between. CDR3 sequence reads: CASSQPGKTQYF. Written as DNA, the CDR3 is TGCGCCAGCAGCCAGCCCGGGAAGACCCAGTACTTC.

The chain joins TRBV10-2 to TRBJ1-2; tentatively, D is TRBD1 (5 bases). CDR1 WSHSY and CDR2 SAAADI come from the germline V gene. V was pared by 5 bases and J by 1 base, with 17 bases between. The CDR3 has 16 residues. The CDR3 DNA is TGCGCCAGCAGTCCGGGACTCGGGGGGTTTAACTATGGCTACACCTTC. This translates into CASSPGLGGFNYGYTF.